These T cell receptor beta chains were read from a single sample in a study of blood T cell repertoires in COVID-19. The data were produced by immunoSEQ multiplex PCR, yet TCRdb's version contains in-frame clones alone and is incomplete. The sample lists under 350,000 clones; more than 85% were seen once. The specimen was peripheral blood. The receptors were gathered from a man aged 70-80 years with acute or convalescent COVID-19. Each CDR3 is given with its conserved first and last residue. A D gene is named only where the DNA matches it firmly. Size is omitted from some rows. Given values are once, few, many or a class for expanded clones.

j_call v_call cdr3_length clone_size d_call cdr3_nt cdr3_aa
TRBJ1-2 TRBV2 12 few - TGTGCCATGTTTCGTCTGGAGAATGGCTACACCTTC CAMFRLENGYTF
TRBJ2-2 TRBV28 15 once TRBD2 TGTGCCAGCAAAACGACTAGCGGAGCTCCCGGGGAGCTGTTTTTT CASKTTSGAPGELFF
TRBJ2-7 TRBV7-2 15 - TRBD2 TGTGCCAGCAGCTTAAAGGGACTAGCGGGAGGCGAGCAGTACTTC CASSLKGLAGGEQYF
TRBJ2-7 TRBV11-2 15 - - TGTGCCAGCAGCTTAGTAGCTAGCTACTCGGGGGAGCAGTACTTC CASSLVASYSGEQYF
TRBJ2-1 TRBV28 16 - TRBD2 TGTACCAGCAGTCCCCTGGCGGGAGGGCTGAGGAATGAGCAGTTCTTC CTSSPLAGGLRNEQFF
TRBJ2-1 TRBV5-1 14 - - TGCGCCAGCAGTCAGTCGACAGGATCCACTTTTCAGTTCTTC CASSQSTGSTFQFF
TRBJ2-1 TRBV29-1 12 - - TGCAGCGTTGAAGAGGTCCGGGAAGCGCAGTTCTTC CSVEEVREAQFF
TRBJ2-3 TRBV27 13 - - TGTGCCAGCAGGAGCGGTAGCACAGATACGCAGTATTTT CASRSGSTDTQYF
TRBJ2-3 TRBV10-3 17 once TRBD2 TGTGCCATCAGTGATAAGGCTAGCGGGAACCGCACAGATACGCAGTATTTT CAISDKASGNRTDTQYF
TRBJ2-3 TRBV12-3/TRBV12-4 13 - TRBD1 TGTGCCACCGTACAGACAGGGGCAGATACGCAGTATTTT CATVQTGADTQYF
TRBJ2-7 TRBV21-1 16 few - TGTGCCAGCAGCCTTGGACTAGCGGGCCTCCCTTGCGAGCAGTACTTC CASSLGLAGLPCEQYF
TRBJ2-5 TRBV7-9 15 - TRBD1 TGTGCCAGCAGCCGGGGGACAGGGGGGCGAGAGACCCAGTACTTC CASSRGTGGRETQYF
TRBJ1-6 TRBV6-1 12 - - TGTGCCAGCAGTGAACTCAATTCACCCCTCCACTTT CASSELNSPLHF
TRBJ2-2 TRBV5-1 15 - TRBD1 TGCGCCAGCAGCTTGGCGGCAGGACAGGTCGGGGAGCTGTTTTTT CASSLAAGQVGELFF
TRBJ1-2 TRBV6-1 16 - - TGTGCCAGCAGTGTTGGGGGGGCAGGGCCGTCCTATGGCTACACCTTC CASSVGGAGPSYGYTF
TRBJ2-4 TRBV21-1 15 - - TGTGCCAGCAGCAGCCAACAGGGAGCCAAAAACATTCAGTACTTC CASSSQQGAKNIQYF
TRBJ1-4 TRBV2 12 - TRBD1 TGTGCCAGCATCGGACAGGGCCAGAAACTGTTTTTT CASIGQGQKLFF
TRBJ1-2 TRBV9 14 - - TGTGCCAGCAGCGTAGGAGAGTCGGGGGTCGGCTACACCTTC CASSVGESGVGYTF
TRBJ2-5 TRBV19 15 - TRBD1 TGTGCCAGTACCCGGGGGACAGGGCTGGGAGAGACCCAGTACTTC CASTRGTGLGETQYF
TRBJ2-1 TRBV15 15 - - TGTGCCACCAGCAGAGAACCGGGGGCCTACAATGAGCAGTTCTTC CATSREPGAYNEQFF
TRBJ1-2 TRBV10-3 14 - TRBD1 TGTGCCATCAGTGAGCCCAGGGGGGACTATGGCTACACCTTC CAISEPRGDYGYTF
TRBJ2-5 TRBV21-1 16 once - TGTGCCAGCAGCAACCGCTTGGGACAGGGTGCCGAGACCCAGTACTTC CASSNRLGQGAETQYF
TRBJ1-5 TRBV15 16 - - TGTGCCACCAGCAGAGAGAGGGGGAGCAGCAATCAGCCCCAGCATTTT CATSRERGSSNQPQHF
TRBJ2-5 TRBV7-9 15 - - TGTGCCAGCAGCTTAGGTACAGGGTTAAGGGAGACCCAGTACTTC CASSLGTGLRETQYF
TRBJ1-2 TRBV28 12 - - TGTGCCAGCAGCTGGGGGCGATATGGCTACACCTTC CASSWGRYGYTF
TRBJ1-6 TRBV23-1 17 - - TGCGCCAGCAGTCTTGTGGGGCTCCCCTCCTATAATTCACCCCTCCACTTT CASSLVGLPSYNSPLHF
TRBJ2-5 TRBV3-1/TRBV3-2 13 - TRBD1 TGTGCCAGCAGCCCCCACAGGGGCGGGACCCAGTACTTC CASSPHRGGTQYF
TRBJ1-1 TRBV25-1 12 - - TGTGCCAGCAGAACCGGGGGAGGGGGAGCTTTCTTT CASRTGGGGAFF
TRBJ1-3 TRBV7-9 17 - - TGTGCCAGCACTTTTGGGGCCCCACTCCTCTCTGGAAACACCATATATTTT CASTFGAPLLSGNTIYF
TRBJ2-7 TRBV5-6 14 - - TGTGCCAGCAGCACCGGACAGGGAGGGTACGAGCAGTACTTC CASSTGQGGYEQYF
TRBJ1-5 TRBV28 15 - - TGTGCCAGCACCCTCAGCGGAACTCCTAATCAGCCCCAGCATTTT CASTLSGTPNQPQHF
TRBJ2-2 TRBV7-8 12 once - TGTGCCAGCAGTTACTGGTCCGGGGAGCTGTTTTTT CASSYWSGELFF
TRBJ2-1 TRBV13 14 - - TGTGCCAGCAGCAAAGGGGGGGTTTACAATGAGCAGTTCTTC CASSKGGVYNEQFF
TRBJ2-7 TRBV19 13 - - TGTGCCAGTAGTATTGTCAGGGGGGACGAGCAGTACTTC CASSIVRGDEQYF
TRBJ1-4 TRBV23-1 15 - - TGCGCCAGCAGTCATTTAGGGGGGGGCAATGAAAAACTGTTTTTT CASSHLGGGNEKLFF
TRBJ2-5 TRBV29-1 12 - - TGCAGCGTTACGGGGGGCTATGAGACCCAGTACTTC CSVTGGYETQYF
TRBJ2-1 TRBV11-3 14 - TRBD2 TGTGCCAGCAGCCCTAGCGGGAGGCGAGATGAGCAGTTCTTC CASSPSGRRDEQFF
TRBJ2-1 TRBV6-2/TRBV6-3 16 - TRBD2 TGTGCCAGCAGTTATTCAGGGACTAGCGTCTTCAATGAGCAGTTCTTC CASSYSGTSVFNEQFF
TRBJ1-1 TRBV7-3 13 - TRBD1 TGTGCCAGCAGCCAGGGGGTTTTCACTGAAGCTTTCTTT CASSQGVFTEAFF
TRBJ1-5 TRBV28 17 - TRBD1 TGTGCCAGCAGTTTTCAACAGGGGCAGAGGAGCAATCAGCCCCAGCATTTT CASSFQQGQRSNQPQHF
TRBJ2-1 TRBV5-1 13 - - TGCGCCAGCAGCAGTCAGGGCAGCAATGAGCAGTTCTTC CASSSQGSNEQFF
TRBJ2-2 TRBV7-3 16 - TRBD2 TGTGCCAGCAGCTTAATGGCGGGGGGACTCACCGGGGAGCTGTTTTTT CASSLMAGGLTGELFF
TRBJ1-6 TRBV28 13 - - TGTGCCAGCAGTTTAATCAGGGCGGCACCCCTCCACTTT CASSLIRAAPLHF
TRBJ1-2 TRBV6-1 11 - - TGTGCCAGCAGTGATCAGGGTGGCTACACCTTC CASSDQGGYTF
TRBJ1-5 TRBV7-2 16 - TRBD1 TGTGCCAGCAGCTTATTAGGGGGCGCCGGCAATCAGCCCCAGCATTTT CASSLLGGAGNQPQHF
TRBJ1-1 TRBV18 14 - - TGTGCCAGCTCACCAGTGGGGGCTGGCACTGAAGCTTTCTTT CASSPVGAGTEAFF
TRBJ2-7 TRBV6-5 15 - TRBD1 TGTGCCAGTAGGGGACAGAGACTAAGCTCCTACGAGCAGTACTTC CASRGQRLSSYEQYF
TRBJ2-1 TRBV27 16 - - TGTGCCAGCAGTTTATCGTGGACAGAAGATTACAATGAGCAGTTCTTC CASSLSWTEDYNEQFF
TRBJ1-2 TRBV6-6 11 - - TGTGCCAGCACCAACGGGGGGGGCTACACCTTC CASTNGGGYTF
TRBJ1-1 TRBV19 13 - - TGTGCCAGTAGTATAACCAGGAACACTGAAGCTTTCTTT CASSITRNTEAFF
TRBJ1-5 TRBV7-9 12 - - TGTGCCAGCAGCTTAGATAGTCAGCCCCAGCATTTT CASSLDSQPQHF
TRBJ1-6 TRBV11-2 14 - TRBD1 TGTGCCAGCAGCGACAGCAGGGGGAACCCACCCCTCCACTTT CASSDSRGNPPLHF
TRBJ1-6 TRBV15 16 - - TGTGCCACCAGAATGCAAAACGGGGTTTCCTATTCACCCCTCCACTTT CATRMQNGVSYSPLHF
TRBJ2-7 TRBV15 20 - - TGTGCCACCAGCAGAGACCCGAGTTTGTTTGGCAGGCCAAGAGCCTACGAGCAGTACTTC CATSRDPSLFGRPRAYEQYF
TRBJ2-3 TRBV7-2 18 once TRBD2 TGTGCCAGCAGCTTAGTGTTTAGCGGGGGGGCCTCCCCAGATACGCAGTATTTT CASSLVFSGGASPDTQYF
TRBJ2-3 TRBV10-3 13 - TRBD2 TGTGCCATCGGGGCGGGAGACACAGATACGCAGTATTTT CAIGAGDTDTQYF
TRBJ2-2 TRBV28 16 - - TGTGCCAGCGCCCTAGGGGGGACAGCCAACACCGGGGAGCTGTTTTTT CASALGGTANTGELFF
TRBJ1-1 TRBV28 14 - - TGTGCCAGCAGTTCAGGGCCGGGGAACACTGAAGCTTTCTTT CASSSGPGNTEAFF